The 27 T cell receptor beta chains below were found in one sample sequenced in a study of blood T cells in healthy people across ages. Primers used in a second PCR of roughly 7 to 11 cycles were a sample-barcoded 5' primer and a J-beta primer mix. Via MiXCR, TCRdb re-called the 5' RACE reads, giving one row per CDR3 protein. In the table there are 650,000 or so distinct CDR3 sequences, under 65% of which are singletons. Material for sequencing was blood. These receptors were collected from a woman aged 80 or over in good health.

This rearrangement joins TRBV20-1 to TRBJ2-4; 11 bases are a match to TRBD2. The J call is doubtful: the DNA matches TRBJ2-5 better. CDR3 length: 15 residues. Germline V gene sequence: CDR1 DFQATT, CDR2 SNEGSKA (reference sequence). The CDR3 DNA reads as TGCAGTGCTAGTGAGATAGCGGGAGGGCGAGCGACCCAGTACTTC. Translating it yields CSASEIAGGRATQYF.

This chain joins TRBV5-1 and TRBJ2-1; 13 nucleotides line up with TRBD2. This CDR3 has 18 amino acids. After removal of 0 bases from V and 7 bases from J, the junction contained 10 bases not matched to a gene. Per germline, CDR1 SGHRS and CDR2 YFSETQ. CDR3 in DNA: TGCGCCAGCAGCTTGGGAAGGACTAGCGGGAGTAACACGAATGAGCAGTTCTTC. This encodes CASSLGRTSGSNTNEQFF.

The rearrangement joins TRBV29-1 to TRBJ2-7; TRBD1 aligns across 8 bases. Germline CDR1 reads SQVTM; CDR2 reads ANQGSEA. V dropped 7 bases and J dropped 2; count of bases not matched to a gene: 7. CDR3 length: 13 amino acids. The CDR3 is CSAQGTGTYEQYF. The CDR3 nucleotides read TGCAGCGCCCAGGGGACAGGTACCTACGAGCAGTACTTC.

This chain joins TRBV4-1 and TRBJ1-5; no clear D gene. The CDR3 loop spans 14 amino acids. The germline gives CDR1 MGHRA, CDR2 YSYEKL. Trimming took 4 bases from V and 3 from J, leaving 10 bases between them. This chain's CDR3 is CASSRDTPNQPQHF. The DNA of the CDR3 is TGCGCCAGCAGCCGCGACACCCCCAATCAGCCCCAGCATTTT.

This chain joins TRBV12-3 or TRBV12-4 and TRBJ2-3; D not resolved. Trimming took off 3 bases at V and 3 bases at J, with 13 bases between the two ends. The CDR3 extends over 15 amino acids. The CDR3 region has the DNA TGTGCCAGCAGTTTCCGGGTTCTAAAAACAGATACGCAGTATTTT. It translates to CASSFRVLKTDTQYF.

In regard to this clonotype: A read error may be the cause here, since a much bigger clone is one base away. The chain couples TRBV7-8 to TRBJ1-2; maybe TRBD1 (5 bases). Per germline, CDR1 SGHVS and CDR2 FQNEAQ. The CDR3 spans 16 residues. The CDR3 DNA reads TGTGCCAGCAGCTTAGTTCGGGACCGACGAGGCTATGGCCACACCTTC. Its translation: CASSLVRDRRGYGHTF.

About this clonotype itself: A read error may account for a junction end that differs from germline. V and J are TRBV28 and TRBJ2-2; D is uncertain. Germline CDR1 MDHEN, CDR2 SYDVKM. The CDR3 is 13 amino acids. CDR3 sequence: CTSRLGWQWELFF. The CDR3 region has the DNA TGTACCAGCAGGCTCGGATGGCAGTGGGAGCTGTTTTTT. The complete variable domain, with remaining parts taken from reference TRBV28 and TRBJ2-2, reads DVKVTQSSRYLVKRTGEKVFLECVQDMDHENMFWYRQDPGLGLRLIYFSYDVKMKEKGDIPEGYSVSREKKERFSLILESASTNQTSMYLCTSRLGWQWELFFGEGSRLTVL.

This clonotype was counted ten times or more. The chain links TRBV5-1 to TRBJ2-7; possibly TRBD1 or TRBD2 for D (5 bases each). Trimming removed 0 bases at V and 8 bases at J, with 15 bases between. The CDR3 sequence is 14 residues long. Germline V gives CDR1 SGHRS, CDR2 YFSETQ. CDR3 sequence (DNA): TGCGCCAGCAGCTTGGACGGGACGTCCGTCCAGCAGTACTTC. This sequence encodes CASSLDGTSVQQYF.

The sample holds many counts of this clonotype. The chain has TRBV9 and TRBJ2-1, with a tentative D call TRBD1 (7 bases). The germline V gene has CDR1 SGDLS and CDR2 YYNGEE. Trimming took off 4 bases at V and 4 bases at J, with 15 bases between the two ends. The CDR3 extends over 15 amino acids. CDR3 nucleotides: TGTGCCAGCAGCATGATGACAGGGACTTACAATGAGCAGTTCTTC. This codes for CASSMMTGTYNEQFF. Based on the CDR3 plus reference TRBV9 and TRBJ2-1, the full variable domain is DSGVTQTPKHLITATGQRVTLRCSPRSGDLSVYWYQQSLDQGLQFLIQYYNGEERAKGNILERFSAQQFPDLHSELNLSSLELGDSALYFCASSMMTGTYNEQFFGPGTRLTVL.

The chain links TRBV6-2 or TRBV6-3 to TRBJ2-7; D uncertain. Germline loops: CDR1 MNHEY, CDR2 SVGEGT. V shed 2 bases and J shed 4 bases, with 9 bases lying between them. The CDR3 is made up of 13 amino acids. The CDR3 DNA reads TGTGCCAGCAGTTACAAGGTCGGGTACGAGCAGTACTTC. Protein: CASSYKVGYEQYF.

This clonotype was seen many times. V gene TRBV5-1 combines with J gene TRBJ2-1, with 12 bases identical to TRBD2. This CDR3 region has 17 residues. Germline V gene lookup returns CDR1 SGHRS and CDR2 YFSETQ. Trimming cost V 3 bases and J 3 bases; bases outside gene matches: 7. The CDR3 here is CASSSFRTSGDYNEQFF. DNA of the CDR3: TGCGCCAGCAGCTCGTTTAGGACTAGCGGGGACTACAATGAGCAGTTCTTC.

The V and J genes are TRBV14 and TRBJ1-1; unclear D gene. The germline V and J ends were trimmed by 4 bases and 2 bases, with 14 bases remaining between them. Germline V gene data show CDR1 as SGHDN and CDR2 as FVKESK. The CDR3 contains 15 residues. The CDR3 nucleotides read TGTGCCAGCAGCCCGTTTCTCGGCCCAAACACTGAAGCTTTCTTT. Amino acids: CASSPFLGPNTEAFF.

For this clonotype: Just one base apart from a much larger clone, this may be a read error. The chain links TRBV7-2 to TRBJ2-1; D unresolved. The CDR3 contains 12 residues. Per germline, CDR1 SGHTA and CDR2 FQGNSA. The DNA of the CDR3 is TGTGCCGGCAGCTTAAGAAGACATGAGCAGTTCTTC. This encodes CAGSLRRHEQFF.

V is TRBV6-2 or TRBV6-3 and J is TRBJ2-1; D may be TRBD2 (7 bases). TRBJ2-7 explains the end of the DNA better; the J call may be wrong. Germline CDR1 and CDR2: MNHEY and SVGEGT. CDR3 size: 16 residues. The DNA of the CDR3 is TGTGCCAGCACAATGGGGGGGCCCACCTCCTACAATGAGCAGTACTTC. Amino acid sequence: CASTMGGPTSYNEQYF.

This clonotype was detected ten times or more. The CDR3 region has the DNA TGTGCCAGCACTCGCCAGCAGCGAACCACAGATACGCAGTATTTT. Translation gives CASTRQQRTTDTQYF. The chain joins TRBV12-3 or TRBV12-4 to TRBJ2-3, with no clear D. Trimming shortened V by 7 bases and J by 2 bases, and 16 bases separated the two germline ends. This CDR3 has 15 amino acids.

In its sample, this clonotype was seen many times. The chain uses TRBV4-1 and TRBJ1-3; D gene uncertain. The germline V and J ends were trimmed by 2 bases and 4 bases, with 6 bases remaining between them. The CDR3 extends over 13 amino acids. Looked up from germline, CDR1 is MGHRA and CDR2 is YSYEKL. The DNA for the CDR3 is TGCGCCAGCAGCCAAACACGCGGAAACACCATATATTTT. Encoded protein: CASSQTRGNTIYF.

A few counts support this clonotype. The V and J genes are TRBV20-1 and TRBJ1-6; 8 positions agree with TRBD1. V trimming: 6 bases; J trimming: 1 base; junction bases outside the gene matches: 8. This CDR3 contains 16 residues. Germline loops: CDR1 DFQATT, CDR2 SNEGSKA (reference sequence). This CDR3 is CSALGTGVSYNSPLHF. CDR3 bases: TGCAGTGCCCTTGGGACAGGAGTTTCCTATAATTCACCCCTCCACTTT.

Many counts were recorded for this clonotype. V is TRBV7-9 and J is TRBJ1-2; unclear D gene. The CDR3 contains 14 residues. The germline CDR1 and CDR2 sequences are SEHNR and FQNEAQ (reference sequence). Trimming pared 1 base from V and 8 bases from J, leaving 14 bases between. The CDR3 DNA follows: TGTGCCAGCAGCTTAGATTCTAGGGTCTTGGGCTACACCTTC. Its translation: CASSLDSRVLGYTF.

The chain couples TRBV3-1 to TRBJ2-3; 10 positions match TRBD2. Germline V CDR1 and CDR2: LGHDT, YNNKEL (reference sequence). This CDR3 is built from 16 residues. V lost 2 bases, J lost 6 bases, and 8 bases stayed unmatched. The CDR3 here is CASSQMTSGLGDTQYF. The CDR3 DNA reads as TGTGCCAGCAGCCAAATGACTAGCGGGCTGGGGGATACGCAGTATTTT.

The rearrangement joins TRBV24-1 to TRBJ2-5; maybe TRBD1 (7 bases). TRBJ2-1 explains the end of the DNA better; the J call may be wrong. This CDR3 has 14 residues. Germline assignment: CDR1 KGHDR and CDR2 SFDVKD. The CDR3, as DNA: TGTGCCACCAGTGATCCGGACAGGAGGGAGACCCAGTTCTTC. This codes for CATSDPDRRETQFF.

The V call is TRBV4-1, the J call TRBJ2-1; 8 nucleotides match TRBD1. CDR3 length: 15 residues. V lost 4 bases and J lost 5; bases outside the gene matches: 7. Germline V gene lookup returns CDR1 MGHRA and CDR2 YSYEKL. For the CDR3, the DNA is TGCGCCAGCAGCCGCCGGGACAGGTCTAACAATGAGCAGTTCTTC. Its protein product is CASSRRDRSNNEQFF.

The chain couples TRBV2 to TRBJ2-5; maybe TRBD2 (6 bases). The V and J ends lost 3 bases and 5 bases respectively, with 16 bases between them. The CDR3 totals 15 residues. Germline V gives CDR1 SNHLY, CDR2 FYNNEI. CDR3 in amino acids: CASSERRSSAETQYF. The DNA of the CDR3 is TGTGCCAGCAGTGAGAGACGGTCTAGCGCCGAGACCCAGTACTTC.

The chain couples TRBV7-9 to TRBJ1-2; tentative D call: TRBD1 (5 bases). The CDR3 extends over 14 amino acids. Germline assignment: CDR1 SEHNR and CDR2 FQNEAQ (reference sequence). Trimming took 7 bases from V and 1 from J, leaving 13 bases between them. The DNA for the CDR3 is TGTGCCAGCACCACGTGGGACTTTAACTATGGCTACACCTTC. It translates to CASTTWDFNYGYTF.

Worth noting for this clonotype: Being one base from a much bigger clone, this may be a read error. The chain carries TRBV7-3 and TRBJ2-1; no clear D. The CDR3 length is 13 residues. Germline CDR1 SGHTA, CDR2 FQGTGA. CDR3 nucleotides: TGTACCAGCAGCTTAGACGTTCGTAATGAGCAGTTCTTC. Translated: CTSSLDVRNEQFF.

Of note for this clonotype: The junction does not match germline at one end; this may be a read error. The genes are TRBV24-1 and TRBJ2-3, with D possibly being TRBD1 (5 bases). This CDR3 comprises 12 residues. Germline CDR1 KGHDR, CDR2 SFDVKD. This chain's CDR3 is CATRASTDTQYF. Written as DNA, the CDR3 is TGCGCCACCAGGGCAAGCACAGATACGCAGTATTTT.

Comment on this clonotype: A clone one base away is much larger, so this may be a read error. The chain combines TRBV29-1 with TRBJ2-1; D ambiguous. The J call may be mistaken, given a closer DNA end match to TRBJ2-7. This CDR3 region has 12 residues. Germline assignment: CDR1 SQVTM and CDR2 ANQGSEA. CDR3 in DNA: TGCAGCGTTGATCGGCCTTACAATGAGCAGTACTTC. Amino acids: CSVDRPYNEQYF.

This clonotype has ten or more counts. The rearrangement joins TRBV7-2 to TRBJ2-5, with 9 nucleotides matching TRBD1. The germline V gene has CDR1 SGHTA and CDR2 FQGNSA. The CDR3 is 16 residues long. V gave up 1 base and J gave up 4 bases; unmatched junction bases: 7. This CDR3 is CASSLVGTGRRETQYF. As DNA, the CDR3 is TGTGCCAGCAGCTTAGTGGGGACAGGGAGGCGAGAGACCCAGTACTTC.